The T cell receptor beta chain described here comes from a study of T cell responses to AZD1222 COVID-19 vaccine (TCRdb year 2021). General notes on the study: Because spike-specific TCR depth and breadth did not differ between the two schedules, AZD1222 recipients who got a second dose at roughly 4 weeks were pooled with those who got a second dose at roughly 12 weeks. TCR sequencing covered 230 or so trial participants: about 210 given two doses of AZD1222 and 26 given two doses of MenACWY control vaccine. Trial participants were enrolled by age into 18-55, 56-69 and 70-plus year subgroups, with 148, 28 and 57 TCR-sequenced participants respectively. Overall results and qualifications from the work: The vaccine-associated CD4 TCRs covered the entire spike protein, and the dominant responses fell in regions 160-218 and 743-854. A significant rise in spike-specific TCR breadth and depth was observed after two AZD1222 doses relative to day 0 and relative to MenACWY recipients. Participants were mostly white British and included more females than males, and it was suggested by the authors that clonal diversity may have been underestimated. Because no day 14 peak-response samples were available, the repertoires could be characterized only after the peak T cell response. The 56-69-year group was small, and its depth increase did not reach significance, likely because of low power. Conclusions about previously exposed vaccinees are limited, since just 6 or 7 AZD1222 recipients were seropositive for SARS-CoV-2 at baseline. Reportedly, almost half of the unique spike-specific TCRs recognized epitopes lying outside the regions that are mutated in the B.1.351 and B.1.1.7 variants.

The CDR3 regions of human TCRbeta chains were analyzed by immunosequencing. The study's own analysis went as follows. Repertoire TCRs were checked for matches against a reference library of SARS-CoV-2-specific TCRs that had been generated using the MIRA antigen-specificity platform. Breadth was defined as the fraction of unique TCRs that were SARS-CoV-2-associated. Depth was defined as the fraction of total T cells that were SARS-CoV-2-associated. Using the MIRA data, each spike-specific TCR was assigned both to the spike region to which the TCR was reactive and to a CD4 or CD8 class. Log10-transformed breadth and depth values were compared by one-way ANOVA with Sidak's multiple comparisons tests. The immuneACCESS repertoire file appears here via TCRdb, limited to in-frame rearrangements. These files lack a portion of the clones; in checked studies, under half of the deficit traces to unresolved V genes, and the cause of the others is not known. The V and J calls and clone size are taken from that table; D and trimming were inferred from the DNA. Across this sample there are just under 100,000 clones, with approximately 90% seen only once. The top ten clonotypes cover 2.5% to 3.5% of the sample.

This clone showed up just once. The target of this receptor is not known. No base qualities exist here, and no much larger clone lies one base off it. V is shortened by 3 bases, J by 4 bases, and the region joining them spans 13 bases. According to the germline V gene, CDR1 reads SGDLS and CDR2 reads YYNGEE. The CDR3 runs 14 residues from the cysteine to the phenylalanine. Only the CDR3 part of the read is kept: 42 bases, read in frame from the first base. The time point label corresponds to: baseline before first vaccination. Vaccinee samples came from UK trials COV001 and COV002, including a single-blind randomized controlled phase 2/3 trial of AZD1222 (ChAdOx1 nCoV-19) in healthy adults. Trial participant PBMC samples were collected at day 0 and day 28 after the second dose for TCRbeta chain sequencing.

The sequence derives from an adult in good health. The source was peripheral blood, collected on day 0 of AZD1222 vaccination. The sequence is built from TRBV9 and TRBJ1-2; D gene: possibly TRBD1, on 5 matching bases. The DNA reads TGTGCCAGCAGCGCCCCGGGGGTCGCCTATGGCTACACCTTC. Its protein is CASSAPGVAYGYTF.